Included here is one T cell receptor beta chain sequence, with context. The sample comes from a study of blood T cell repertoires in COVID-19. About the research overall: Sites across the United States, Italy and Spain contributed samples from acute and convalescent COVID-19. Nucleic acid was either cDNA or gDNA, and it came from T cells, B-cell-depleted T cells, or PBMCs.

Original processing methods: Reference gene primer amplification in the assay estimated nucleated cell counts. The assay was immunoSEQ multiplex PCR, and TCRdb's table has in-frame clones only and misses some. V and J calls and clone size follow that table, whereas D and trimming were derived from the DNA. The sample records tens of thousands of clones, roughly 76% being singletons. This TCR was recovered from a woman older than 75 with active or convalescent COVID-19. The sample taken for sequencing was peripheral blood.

The CDR3 sequence: CASSSAGSLANYGYTF. Written as DNA, the CDR3 is TGTGCCAGCAGTTCCGCCGGGTCCTTAGCTAACTATGGCTACACCTTC. The V gene is TRBV6-2 or TRBV6-3, the J gene TRBJ1-2; D ambiguous. Between the trimmed V and J ends, which lost 4 bases and 0 bases, there was a span of 15 bases. The germline V gene encodes CDR1 MNHEY and CDR2 SVGEGT. This CDR3 is built from 16 residues.